The rows below give T cell receptor beta chains drawn from one sample of a study of shared clonotypes between healthy human individuals. This table comes from immunoSEQ multiplex PCR, and its TCRdb copy is limited to in-frame clones, with some not included. In the table there are hundreds of thousands of clones, about 95% of which are singletons. What was sequenced was naive CD8+ T cells sorted from blood. These receptors came from a woman aged 25 to 45 in good health. Each CDR3 is given with its conserved first and last residue. The D gene is left open where the match is weak. Clone sizes are given selectively: once, few, many, or a class where the clone is expanded.

TRBV28,14,.,TRBJ2-1,.,CASSRQLRGGEQFF,TGTGCCAGCAGTCGACAGCTACGGGGAGGTGAGCAGTTCTTC
TRBV5-1,18,TRBD2,TRBJ2-1,.,CASSFPPGGGSSYNEQFF,TGCGCCAGCAGCTTCCCCCCGGGCGGGGGGAGCTCCTACAATGAGCAGTTCTTC
TRBV27,15,.,TRBJ2-1,.,CASSLSPPAYNEQFF,TGTGCCAGCAGTTTATCCCCCCCCGCCTACAATGAGCAGTTCTTC
TRBV10-3,15,.,TRBJ2-7,.,CAISESIEALYEQYF,TGTGCCATCAGTGAGTCGATCGAGGCCCTCTACGAGCAGTACTTC
TRBV18,16,TRBD2,TRBJ2-2,once,CASSPPTSGITGELFF,TGTGCCAGCTCACCACCGACTAGCGGGATCACCGGGGAGCTGTTTTTT
TRBV5-4,15,TRBD1,TRBJ2-7,.,CASSLGDRTPYEQYF,TGTGCCAGCAGCTTGGGGGACAGGACCCCCTACGAGCAGTACTTC
TRBV7-9,18,TRBD1,TRBJ2-1,.,CASSKDRTGQPSYNEQFF,TGTGCCAGCAGCAAAGACCGGACAGGTCAACCCTCCTACAATGAGCAGTTCTTC
TRBV13,16,.,TRBJ2-1,.,CASSSGPESSYNEQFF,TGTGCCAGCAGCTCGGGACCGGAGAGCTCCTACAATGAGCAGTTCTTC
TRBV28,15,.,TRBJ1-5,once,CASSRGRVVFQPQHF,TGTGCCAGCAGTAGGGGCAGGGTGGTATTCCAGCCCCAGCATTTT
TRBV15,16,TRBD2,TRBJ2-1,.,CATSRATSGSRVEQFF,TGTGCCACCAGCAGGGCGACTAGCGGGAGTAGAGTTGAGCAGTTCTTC
TRBV28,12,.,TRBJ2-3,.,CASRRDLDTQYF,TGTGCCAGCAGGCGGGATCTGGATACGCAGTATTTT
TRBV5-1,13,TRBD1,TRBJ2-7,.,CASSEDRVYEQYF,TGCGCCAGCAGCGAGGACAGGGTTTACGAGCAGTACTTC